This T cell receptor beta chain was sequenced during a study of T cells in Graves' hyperthyroidism and ophthalmopathy. Overall study results and limits: Among thyroid clonotypes expanded above 0.001, most also appeared in blood.

V dropped 8 bases and J dropped 1 base, with 14 bases sitting between them. The germline V gene has CDR1 MNHNS and CDR2 SASEGT. There are 14 residues in the CDR3. Template material for amplifying TCR beta CDR3 regions consisted of RNA transcripts. First-round RT-PCR of the TCR CDR3 relied on the HTBI primer set. TCRdb fed the multiplex PCR reads into MiXCR, producing one record per CDR3 protein. The sample has about 340,000 distinct CDR3 sequences, under 25% seen once. This clonotype has ten or more counts. The antigen is undetermined. The gene calls are TRBV6-1 and TRBJ2-5; D uncertain. Sequencing was done on a sample of blood. The receptor was derived from a woman between 50 and 59 years old with Graves' hyperthyroidism. The chain's CDR3 is CASSAYRVQETQYF. Written as DNA, the CDR3 is TGTGCCAGCTCCGCGTACCGCGTCCAAGAGACCCAGTACTTC.